This is a list of T cell receptor beta chains from one sample in a study of T cells in Graves' hyperthyroidism and ophthalmopathy. A single record per CDR3 protein comes from TCRdb applying MiXCR to the multiplex PCR reads. The data hold 250,000 to 300,000 distinct CDR3 sequences, with around 13% observed a single time. What was sequenced was blood. The receptors were sampled from a woman in her thirties or forties with Graves' hyperthyroidism. Each CDR3 is given with its conserved first and last residue. The order of the fields is CDR3 length, clone size, J gene, D gene, V gene, CDR3 protein, CDR3 DNA. The D gene is left open where the match is weak. The listing skips clone size in some rows; elsewhere it reads once, few, many or a size class.

>16|many|TRBJ2-7|NA|TRBV28
CASSSPGRTVSYEQYF
TGTGCCAGCAGTTCCCCCGGTCGGACAGTGTCCTACGAGCAGTACTTC
>14|NA|TRBJ2-5|TRBD1|TRBV12-3/TRBV12-4
CASTIRGRGETQYF
TGTGCCAGCACCATCAGGGGGCGCGGGGAGACCCAGTACTTC
>13|NA|TRBJ1-5|NA|TRBV19
CASRKGHYRPQHF
TGTGCCAGTAGAAAGGGACATTATCGGCCCCAGCATTTT
>16|many|TRBJ2-2|TRBD2|TRBV11-2
CASSLFGRANTGELFF
TGTGCCAGCAGCTTGTTCGGGAGGGCGAACACCGGGGAGCTGTTTTTT
>15|few|TRBJ2-3|NA|TRBV24-1
CATSDFRGRTDTQYF
TGTGCCACCAGTGATTTTCGCGGGCGCACAGATACGCAGTATTTT
>15|many|TRBJ2-2|NA|TRBV19
CASSIGWGNTGELFF
TGTGCCAGTAGTATAGGCTGGGGCAACACCGGGGAGCTGTTTTTT
>14|many|TRBJ2-7|NA|TRBV11-2
CASSLEGSSYEQYF
TGTGCCAGCAGCTTAGAAGGGAGCTCCTACGAGCAGTACTTC
>14|many|TRBJ2-1|NA|TRBV24-1
CATKSRAPRTQQFF
TGTGCCACCAAGAGTCGAGCGCCCAGGACCCAGCAGTTCTTC
>13|NA|TRBJ2-4|NA|TRBV20-1
CSQTGRVFDIQYF
TGCAGCCAGACAGGGAGGGTTTTCGACATTCAGTACTTC
>16|NA|TRBJ2-5|TRBD2|TRBV6-2/TRBV6-3
CAVRTSGRGASETQYF
TGTGCCGTAAGGACTAGCGGGAGAGGGGCCTCGGAGACCCAGTACTTC
>13|NA|TRBJ2-7|TRBD2|TRBV12-5
CASGLSGSYEQYF
TGTGCTAGTGGCCTTAGCGGGTCCTACGAGCAGTACTTC
>15|many|TRBJ1-1|NA|TRBV19
CASSISVQGNTEAFF
TGTGCCAGTAGTATATCGGTACAGGGGAACACTGAAGCTTTCTTT